This T cell receptor beta chain was observed in a study of control samples from healthy donors and cancer patients (dated by TCRdb to the early 2020s). Taken from cysteine to phenylalanine, the CDR3 has 16 residues. Of the read, only the CDR3 DNA is kept; its 48 bases are in frame from base 1. Relative to germline, V is 5 bases shorter and J is 8 bases shorter, with 21 bases between their ends. CDR1 and CDR2, per the germline V gene, are SGHAT and FQNNGV. The library relied on the immunoSEQ multiplex PCR assay. TCRdb provides this immuneACCESS table in a form limited to in-frame rearrangements. Some clones are lacking; in checked studies, under half of them reflect an unresolved V gene, and why the rest are absent is not known. This sample lists around 150,000 clones; approximately 88% were detected once. Around 4.7% of the sample is held by the ten biggest clonotypes. A remark on this clone: The clone's antigen remains unknown. The sample holds no much larger clone one base away, and base qualities are not on file.

The sequence came from a man aged 25 to 40 in good health. Material: blood. The V gene is TRBV11-2 and the J gene is TRBJ1-4, with TRBD1 as a weak D call on 5 bases. This receptor carries the CDR3 CASSPPSWPGNEKLFF. The DNA reads as follows: TGTGCCAGCAGCCCTCCATCCTGGCCAGGGAACGAAAAACTGTTTTTT.